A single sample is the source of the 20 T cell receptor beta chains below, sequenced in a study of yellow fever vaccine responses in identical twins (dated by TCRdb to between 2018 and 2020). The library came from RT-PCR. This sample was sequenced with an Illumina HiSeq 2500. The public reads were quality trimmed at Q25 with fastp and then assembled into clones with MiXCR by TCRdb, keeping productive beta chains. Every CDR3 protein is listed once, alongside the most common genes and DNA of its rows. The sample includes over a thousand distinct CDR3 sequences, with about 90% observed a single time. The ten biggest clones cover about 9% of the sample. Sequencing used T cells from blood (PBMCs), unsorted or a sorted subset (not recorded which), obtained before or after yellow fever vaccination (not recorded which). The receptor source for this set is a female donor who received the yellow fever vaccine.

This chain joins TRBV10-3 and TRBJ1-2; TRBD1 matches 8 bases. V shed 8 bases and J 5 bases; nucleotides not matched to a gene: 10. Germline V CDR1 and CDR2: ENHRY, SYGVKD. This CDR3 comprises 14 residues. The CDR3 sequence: CAIAGGLGSYGYTF. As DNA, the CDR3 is TGTGCCATCGCAGGGGGCTTGGGATCATATGGCTACACCTTC.

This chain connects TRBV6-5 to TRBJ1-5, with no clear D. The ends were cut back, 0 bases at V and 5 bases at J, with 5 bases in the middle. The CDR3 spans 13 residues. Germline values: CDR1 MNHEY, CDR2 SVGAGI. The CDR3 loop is CASSYSPDQPQHF. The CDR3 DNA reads TGTGCCAGCAGTTACTCCCCCGATCAGCCCCAGCATTTT.

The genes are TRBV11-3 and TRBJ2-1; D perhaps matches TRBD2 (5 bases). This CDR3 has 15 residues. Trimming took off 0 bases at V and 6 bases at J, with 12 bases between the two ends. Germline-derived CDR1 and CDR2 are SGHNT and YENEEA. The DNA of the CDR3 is TGTGCCAGCAGCTTAGAATCGGGAATTCCCAATGAGCAGTTCTTC. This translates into CASSLESGIPNEQFF.

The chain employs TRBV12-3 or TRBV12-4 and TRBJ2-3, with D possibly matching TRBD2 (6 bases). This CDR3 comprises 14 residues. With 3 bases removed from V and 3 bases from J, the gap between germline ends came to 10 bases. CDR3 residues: CASSFGGITDTQYF. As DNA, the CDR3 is TGTGCCAGCAGTTTTGGCGGGATTACAGATACGCAGTATTTT.

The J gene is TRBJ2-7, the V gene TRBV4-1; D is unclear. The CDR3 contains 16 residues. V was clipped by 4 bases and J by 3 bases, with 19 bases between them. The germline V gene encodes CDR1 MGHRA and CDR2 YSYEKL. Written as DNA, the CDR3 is TGCGCCAGCAGCCCTGAGCGATTGGAGTTTAACTACGAGCAGTACTTC. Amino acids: CASSPERLEFNYEQYF.

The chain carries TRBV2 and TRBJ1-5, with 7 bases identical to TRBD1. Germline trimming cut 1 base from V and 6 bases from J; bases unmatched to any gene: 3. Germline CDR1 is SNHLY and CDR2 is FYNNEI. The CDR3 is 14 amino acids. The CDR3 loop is CASSEGQGSQPQHF. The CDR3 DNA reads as TGTGCCAGCAGTGAAGGACAGGGAAGTCAGCCCCAGCATTTT.

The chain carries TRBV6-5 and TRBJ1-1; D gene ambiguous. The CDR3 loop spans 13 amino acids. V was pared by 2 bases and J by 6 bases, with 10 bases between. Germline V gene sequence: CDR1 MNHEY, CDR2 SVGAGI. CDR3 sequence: CASSYGDAAEAFF. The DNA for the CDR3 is TGTGCCAGCAGTTACGGGGATGCTGCTGAAGCTTTCTTT.

CDR3 bases: TGTGCCAGCTCCGGCGGAGGCACAGATACGCAGTATTTT. Its translation is CASSGGGTDTQYF. This chain joins TRBV12-3 or TRBV12-4 and TRBJ2-3; D ambiguous. This CDR3 spans 13 amino acids. V lost 8 bases, J lost 1 base, and 10 bases lay in between.

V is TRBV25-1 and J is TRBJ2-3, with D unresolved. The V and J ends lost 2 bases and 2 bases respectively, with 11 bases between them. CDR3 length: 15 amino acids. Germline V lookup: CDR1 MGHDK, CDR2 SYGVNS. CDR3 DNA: TGTGCCAGCAGTGAACGCGGCAGAATCACAGATACGCAGTATTTT. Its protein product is CASSERGRITDTQYF.

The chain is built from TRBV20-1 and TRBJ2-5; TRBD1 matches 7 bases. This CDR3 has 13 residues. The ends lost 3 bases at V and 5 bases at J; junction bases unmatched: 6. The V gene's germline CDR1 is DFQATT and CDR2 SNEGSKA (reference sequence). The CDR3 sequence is CSAREGGRETQYF. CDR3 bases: TGCAGTGCTAGGGAAGGGGGCCGGGAGACCCAGTACTTC.

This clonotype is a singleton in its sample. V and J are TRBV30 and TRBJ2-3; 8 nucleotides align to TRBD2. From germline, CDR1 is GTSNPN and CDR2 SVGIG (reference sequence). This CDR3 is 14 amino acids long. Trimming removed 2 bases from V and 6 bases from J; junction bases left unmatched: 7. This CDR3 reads CAWSPGLGDDTQYF. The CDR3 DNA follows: TGTGCCTGGAGTCCGGGACTAGGGGATGATACGCAGTATTTT. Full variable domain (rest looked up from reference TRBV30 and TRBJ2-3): SQTIHQWPATLVQPVGSPLSLECTVEGTSNPNLYWYRQAAGRGLQLLFYSVGIGQISSEVPQNLSASRPQDRQFILSSKKLLLSDSGFYLCAWSPGLGDDTQYFGPGTRLTVL.

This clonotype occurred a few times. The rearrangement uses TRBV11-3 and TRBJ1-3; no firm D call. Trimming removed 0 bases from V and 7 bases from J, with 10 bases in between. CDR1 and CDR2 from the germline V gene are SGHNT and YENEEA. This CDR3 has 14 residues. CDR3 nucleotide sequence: TGTGCCAGCAGCTTAGACAGCCTGGGGAACACCATATATTTT. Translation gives CASSLDSLGNTIYF.

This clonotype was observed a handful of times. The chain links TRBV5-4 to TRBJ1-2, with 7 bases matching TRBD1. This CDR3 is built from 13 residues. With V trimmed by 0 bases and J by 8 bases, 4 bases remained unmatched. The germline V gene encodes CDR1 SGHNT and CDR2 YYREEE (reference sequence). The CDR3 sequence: CASSLGQGDGYTF. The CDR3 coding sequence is TGTGCCAGCAGCTTGGGGCAGGGGGACGGCTACACCTTC.

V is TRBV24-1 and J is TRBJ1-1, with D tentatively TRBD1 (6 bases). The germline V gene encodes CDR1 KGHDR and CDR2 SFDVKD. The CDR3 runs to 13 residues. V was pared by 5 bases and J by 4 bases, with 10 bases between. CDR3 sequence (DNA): TGTGCCACCAGTGGCAGGGGTAGCACTGAAGCTTTCTTT. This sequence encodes CATSGRGSTEAFF.

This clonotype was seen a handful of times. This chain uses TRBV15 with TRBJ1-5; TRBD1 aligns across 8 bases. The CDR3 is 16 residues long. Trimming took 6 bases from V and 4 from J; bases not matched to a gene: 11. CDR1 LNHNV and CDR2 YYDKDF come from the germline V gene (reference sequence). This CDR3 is CATSSRGGQGNQPQHF. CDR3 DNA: TGTGCCACCAGTAGTAGAGGTGGACAGGGTAATCAGCCCCAGCATTTT.

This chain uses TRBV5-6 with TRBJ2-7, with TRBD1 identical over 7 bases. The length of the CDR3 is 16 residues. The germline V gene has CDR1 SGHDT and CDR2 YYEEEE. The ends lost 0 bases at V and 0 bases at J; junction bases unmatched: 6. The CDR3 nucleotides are TGTGCCAGCAGCTTGGAACGACAGGGCCACTCCTACGAGCAGTACTTC. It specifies CASSLERQGHSYEQYF.

CDR3 nucleotide sequence: TGTGCCGGACGGACGGGAGGGGAGACCCAGTACTTC. Translation: CAGRTGGETQYF. The chain recombines TRBV30 with TRBJ2-5; the match to TRBD2 covers 8 bases. In germline, CDR1 is GTSNPN, CDR2 SVGIG (reference sequence). The CDR3 has 12 residues. With V trimmed by 8 bases and J by 5 bases, 7 bases remained unmatched.

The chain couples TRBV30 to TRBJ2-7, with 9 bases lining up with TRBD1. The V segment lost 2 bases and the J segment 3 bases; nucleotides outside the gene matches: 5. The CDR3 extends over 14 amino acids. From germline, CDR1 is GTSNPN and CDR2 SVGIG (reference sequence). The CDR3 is CAWSRDRALYEQYF. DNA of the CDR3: TGTGCCTGGAGTCGGGACAGGGCCCTCTACGAGCAGTACTTC.

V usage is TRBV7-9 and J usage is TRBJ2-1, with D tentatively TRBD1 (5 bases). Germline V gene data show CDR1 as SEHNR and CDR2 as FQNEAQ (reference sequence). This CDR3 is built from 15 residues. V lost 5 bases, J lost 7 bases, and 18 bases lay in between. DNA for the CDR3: TGTGCCAGCAGCCCCCCCAGGCCCCAGGGAAATGAGCAGTTCTTC. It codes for CASSPPRPQGNEQFF.

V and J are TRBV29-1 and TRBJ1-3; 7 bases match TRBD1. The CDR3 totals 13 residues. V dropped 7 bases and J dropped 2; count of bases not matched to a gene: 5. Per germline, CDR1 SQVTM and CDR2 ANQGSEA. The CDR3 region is CSGNRGPGNTIYF. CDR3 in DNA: TGCAGCGGAAACAGGGGACCTGGAAACACCATATATTTT. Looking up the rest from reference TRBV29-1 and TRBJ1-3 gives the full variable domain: SAVISQKPSRDICQRGTSLTIQCQVDSQVTMMFWYRQQPGQSLTLIATANQGSEATYESGFVIDKFPISRPNLTFSTLTVSNMSPEDSSIYLCSGNRGPGNTIYFGEGSWLTVV.